This record concerns one TCR beta chain sequence. The sample comes from a study of T cells in tumors after PD-1 blockade. The CDR3 has 14 amino acids. Germline values: CDR1 SGHRS, CDR2 YFSETQ. Trimming took off 4 bases at V and 4 bases at J, with 15 bases between the two ends. Assay: immunoSEQ multiplex PCR; the TCRdb copy retains only in-frame clones and omits some. Of more than 45,000 clones listed, around 80% were seen once; the top ten hold 8.7%. The chain uses TRBV5-1 and TRBJ2-7, with D unresolved. This clonotype was obtained from a human donor with advanced basal cell or squamous cell carcinoma (not recorded which). This sample comprised PBMCs, obtained before anti-PD-1 therapy. This CDR3 is CASSTSPPGYEQYF. CDR3 in DNA: TGCGCCAGCAGCACTTCCCCCCCGGGTTACGAGCAGTACTTC.